These 2 T cell receptor beta chains came from one sample sequenced in a study of preoperative IRX-2 immunotherapy in early breast cancer. Generated by immunoSEQ multiplex PCR, the TCRdb table keeps only in-frame clones and is missing some. This table holds 20,000 to 30,000 clones, around 75% found once. Treatment given: preoperative locoregional IRX-2 cytokine immunotherapy. The specimen comprised lymph node tissue, sampled before IRX-2 immunotherapy. The receptors shown here come from a human donor with breast cancer.

The genes are TRBV11-3 and TRBJ1-3; D is unresolved. This CDR3 has 16 residues. Trimming took off 5 bases at V and 8 bases at J, with 22 bases between the two ends. Germline V CDR1 and CDR2: SGHNT, YENEEA. In DNA form, the CDR3 reads TGTGCCAGCAGCCCAACCCGTACGTTCCATAGGGACACCATATATTTT. Its translation: CASSPTRTFHRDTIYF. The whole variable domain, remainder taken from reference TRBV11-3 and TRBJ1-3, is EAGVVQSPRYKIIEKKQPVAFWCNPISGHNTLYWYLQNLGQGPELLIRYENEEAVDDSQLPKDRFSAERLKGVDSTLKIQPAELGDSAVYLCASSPTRTFHRDTIYFGEGSWLTVV.

This clone was seen more than once but under ten times. V and J are TRBV6-8 and TRBJ1-1; D remains ambiguous. Trimming took 6 bases from V and 4 from J, leaving 15 bases between them. Germline CDR1 reads MNHGY; CDR2 reads SAAAGT. The CDR3 is 14 amino acids. This CDR3 reads CASRIPGLFTEAFF. The CDR3 DNA is TGTGCCAGCAGAATCCCGGGGTTATTCACTGAAGCTTTCTTT.